The 31 T cell receptor beta chains given below trace back to one sample, sequenced in a study of CDR3 diversity in severe acne. TCRdb processed the PCR reads anew with MiXCR; each CDR3 protein has one entry. The sample consists of around 85,000 distinct CDR3 sequences, 45% to 50% of them appearing once. Sequencing used blood. These receptors were collected from a male donor with severe acne vulgaris.

V gene TRBV3-1 combines with J gene TRBJ1-3; D is ambiguous. With 2 bases removed from V and 0 bases from J, the gap between germline ends came to 8 bases. This CDR3 comprises 15 residues. Per germline, CDR1 LGHDT and CDR2 YNNKEL (reference sequence). The CDR3: CASSQNPTSGNTIYF. CDR3 sequence (DNA): TGTGCCAGCAGCCAAAACCCCACCTCTGGAAACACCATATATTTT.

The chain joins TRBV20-1 to TRBJ2-7, with 10 bases matching TRBD1. CDR1 is DFQATT, CDR2 SNEGSKA, per germline (reference sequence). This CDR3 spans 14 amino acids. With 7 bases clipped from V and 4 bases from J, the junction kept 10 bases outside the gene matches. Here the CDR3 DNA reads TGCAGTGTCATTCCGGGACAGGGGCTTTACGAGCAGTACTTC. Translation gives CSVIPGQGLYEQYF.

As regards this clonotype: One junction end does not reproduce the germline sequence, and a read error may be involved. This chain joins TRBV29-1 and TRBJ1-2; the D is unclear. Germline V CDR1 and CDR2: SQVTM, ANQGSEA. CDR3 length: 12 residues. The CDR3 DNA reads TGCAGCATTGAACCCAGCTACTATGGCTACACCTTC. Translation gives CSIEPSYYGYTF.

In its sample, this clonotype was seen many times. The genes are TRBV6-6 and TRBJ2-5, with D tentatively TRBD1 (6 bases). Germline-derived CDR1 and CDR2 are MNHNY and SVGAGI (reference sequence). The CDR3 loop spans 14 amino acids. V dropped 2 bases and J dropped 3 bases, with 10 bases sitting between them. In DNA form, the CDR3 reads TGTGCCAGCAGTTACCCCCGGGACAAAGAGACCCAGTACTTC. Its translation: CASSYPRDKETQYF.

The sample holds many counts of this clonotype. V and J are TRBV7-8 and TRBJ2-7, with TRBD1 identical over 9 bases. Germline V gene sequence: CDR1 SGHVS, CDR2 FQNEAQ. With 8 bases clipped from V and 8 bases from J, the junction kept 10 bases outside the gene matches. This CDR3 has 13 residues. CDR3 DNA sequence: TGTGCCAGCTTGTCGGGACAGGGAATTCAGCAGTACTTC. Its translation is CASLSGQGIQQYF.

At least ten counts were recorded for this clonotype. The chain is built from TRBV29-1 and TRBJ2-1, with 7 bases that match TRBD1. V lost 6 bases, J lost 4 bases, and 9 bases stayed unmatched. Germline V gene data show CDR1 as SQVTM and CDR2 as ANQGSEA. The CDR3 covers 14 residues. The CDR3 loop reads CSVPATGYYNEQFF. CDR3 DNA sequence: TGCAGCGTCCCCGCGACAGGGTATTACAATGAGCAGTTCTTC.

The J gene is TRBJ2-7, the V gene TRBV11-2; 10 positions agree with TRBD2. The CDR3 spans 16 residues. Per the germline V gene, CDR1 is SGHAT and CDR2 is FQNNGV. Trimming removed 2 bases from V and 0 bases from J; junction bases left unmatched: 4. DNA of the CDR3: TGTGCCAGCAGCTTATCGACTAGCGGGCCCTCCTACGAGCAGTACTTC. This encodes CASSLSTSGPSYEQYF.

The sample holds many counts of this clonotype. This rearrangement joins TRBV14 to TRBJ2-2; tentative D call: TRBD1 (6 bases). The CDR3 spans 16 residues. V lost 4 bases, J lost 2 bases, and 14 bases lay in between. CDR1 and CDR2 from the germline V gene are SGHDN and FVKESK. CDR3 bases: TGTGCCAGCAGCCGAAACCGCAGGGGAAACACCGGGGAGCTGTTTTTT. It translates to CASSRNRRGNTGELFF.

This rearrangement joins TRBV6-4 to TRBJ1-2, with 9 positions matching TRBD1. Trimming removed 3 bases from V and 8 bases from J; junction bases left unmatched: 7. Looked up from germline, CDR1 is MRHNA and CDR2 is SNTAGT. The CDR3 runs 14 residues. The CDR3: CASSETGGTRGYTF. CDR3 coding DNA: TGTGCCAGCAGTGAGACAGGGGGGACTCGAGGCTACACCTTC.

This chain joins TRBV20-1 and TRBJ2-2, with D possibly TRBD1 on 5 matching bases. From germline, CDR1 is DFQATT and CDR2 SNEGSKA (reference sequence). Trimming cost V 3 bases and J 3 bases, with 8 bases left between them. The CDR3 consists of 13 residues. Here the CDR3 DNA reads TGCAGTGCTAGGGGGCCAGACACCGGGGAGCTGTTTTTT. Protein product: CSARGPDTGELFF.

This clonotype was counted once. The gene calls are TRBV9 and TRBJ1-1, with D perhaps matching TRBD1 (5 bases). The V gene's germline CDR1 is SGDLS and CDR2 YYNGEE. Trimming left V 5 bases short and J 6 bases short, with 11 bases between. This CDR3 is 12 amino acids long. The CDR3: CASRGTGPEAFF. CDR3 nucleotides: TGTGCCAGCAGAGGGACTGGACCTGAAGCTTTCTTT.

This clonotype was seen more than once but under ten times. This rearrangement joins TRBV30 to TRBJ1-2; D remains ambiguous. Germline values: CDR1 GTSNPN, CDR2 SVGIG (reference sequence). Trimming stripped 3 bases from V and 11 bases from J, with 10 bases between. The CDR3 contains 10 residues. CDR3 residues: CAWRSLGYTF. CDR3 nucleotide sequence: TGTGCCTGGAGGTCCCTTGGGTACACCTTC.

This clonotype came up once. The J gene is TRBJ1-2, the V gene TRBV25-1, with no clear D. The V and J ends lost 7 bases and 8 bases respectively, with 17 bases between them. The CDR3 is 13 residues long. In germline, CDR1 is MGHDK, CDR2 SYGVNS. The CDR3 nucleotides are TGTGCCAGCACCCCAGGCGACCTCGGAGGCTACACCTTC. This encodes CASTPGDLGGYTF.

As regards this clonotype: A read error may explain this, as a much larger clone is one base away. The chain has TRBV29-1 and TRBJ1-3; D call uncertain. This CDR3 has 15 residues. Germline V CDR1 and CDR2: SQVTM, ANQGSEA. The CDR3 coding sequence is TGCAGCGTTGAAGCAGCGGAAGCCTCTGGAAGCACCATATATTTT. Protein product: CSVEAAEASGSTIYF.

By sample share, this clonotype is medium-sized. The chain recombines TRBV2 with TRBJ1-2, with 11 bases matching TRBD1. The V gene end was trimmed by 10 bases and the J gene end by 8 bases; junction bases not matched to a gene: 18. Germline values: CDR1 SNHLY, CDR2 FYNNEI. The CDR3 length is 16 residues. CDR3 in amino acids: CATLTQGQGAGEGYTF. The DNA for the CDR3 is TGTGCCACCCTAACCCAAGGACAGGGGGCGGGTGAAGGCTACACCTTC.

The rearrangement links TRBV20-1 to TRBJ2-7; 9 bases fit TRBD2. Germline values: CDR1 DFQATT, CDR2 SNEGSKA (reference sequence). This CDR3 is built from 15 residues. Trimming took 6 bases from V and 12 from J; bases not matched to a gene: 21. The DNA of the CDR3 is TGCAGTGCCCGCTCGCGCGGGAGGGCCAATATTGTTCCGTACTTC. Its translation is CSARSRGRANIVPYF.

The chain carries TRBV5-6 and TRBJ2-7; TRBD2 aligns across 9 bases. The CDR3 runs to 17 residues. The germline V gene has CDR1 SGHDT and CDR2 YYEEEE. Trimming took 2 bases from V and 3 from J; bases not matched to a gene: 12. The CDR3 here is CASSFSGTSHQHYEQYF. CDR3 coding DNA: TGTGCCAGCAGCTTTTCCGGGACTAGCCATCAACACTACGAGCAGTACTTC.

The chain carries TRBV2 and TRBJ1-1; 10 bases map to TRBD1. Germline lookup yields CDR1 SNHLY and CDR2 FYNNEI. V shed 6 bases, J shed 4 bases, and the junction held 8 bases outside the gene matches. The CDR3 has 15 amino acids. CDR3 loop: CASSSGTGVFTEAFF. CDR3 DNA sequence: TGTGCCAGCAGCTCCGGGACAGGGGTGTTCACTGAAGCTTTCTTT.

This clonotype was observed many times. The rearrangement links TRBV11-3 to TRBJ2-1; D ambiguous. Trimming removed 0 bases at V and 0 bases at J, with 6 bases between. The CDR3 totals 15 residues. Germline V gene data show CDR1 as SGHNT and CDR2 as YENEEA. Here the CDR3 reads CASSLDPSSYNEQFF. The DNA for the CDR3 is TGTGCCAGCAGCTTAGATCCGAGCTCCTACAATGAGCAGTTCTTC.

Note on this clonotype: A much larger clone differs from this one at a single base, so this may be a read error. The J gene is TRBJ2-6, the V gene TRBV7-9; a possible D gene is TRBD2 (5 bases). The CDR3 consists of 16 residues. CDR1 is SEHNR and CDR2 is FQNEAQ in the germline V gene (reference sequence). The chain's CDR3 is CASSRRRERGTNVLTF. As DNA, the CDR3 is TGTGCCAGCAGCCGAAGAAGGGAGCGTGGGACCAACGTCCTGACTTTC.

This clonotype was seen many times. The chain joins TRBV19 to TRBJ2-7; D unclear. The CDR3 extends over 11 amino acids. Deletions cut 4 bases from V and 6 bases from J, with 7 bases between. Per germline, CDR1 LNHDA and CDR2 SQIVND (reference sequence). Here the CDR3 reads CASSTASEQYF. CDR3 nucleotide sequence: TGTGCCAGTAGTACGGCTAGCGAGCAGTACTTC.

This chain connects TRBV4-3 to TRBJ1-1; D not certain. From germline, CDR1 is LGHNA and CDR2 YSLEER. With 0 bases removed from V and 7 bases from J, the gap between germline ends came to 15 bases. CDR3 size: 15 residues. CDR3 in amino acids: CASSQELGRRIEAFF. CDR3 nucleotides: TGCGCCAGCAGCCAAGAGCTAGGGCGCCGTATTGAAGCTTTCTTT.

This clonotype has a count of ten or more. The rearrangement links TRBV5-8 to TRBJ2-1, with 8 bases aligning to TRBD2. Trimming cost V 3 bases and J 8 bases; bases outside gene matches: 7. The germline V gene encodes CDR1 SGHTS and CDR2 YDEGEE. The CDR3 spans 14 residues. Written as DNA, the CDR3 is TGTGCCAGCAGCTCCGGGACTAGACCTTATGAGCAGTTCTTC. This sequence encodes CASSSGTRPYEQFF.

The CDR3: CSARDDRGYVEQYF. The CDR3, as DNA: TGCAGTGCTAGAGATGACAGGGGCTACGTAGAGCAGTACTTC. The chain recombines TRBV20-1 with TRBJ2-7, with 8 bases matching TRBD1. Germline CDR1 reads DFQATT; CDR2 reads SNEGSKA (reference sequence). This CDR3 spans 14 amino acids. The V segment lost 0 bases and the J segment 7 bases; nucleotides outside the gene matches: 8.

This clonotype was recorded many times. The V gene is TRBV7-9, the J gene TRBJ2-7, with 7 bases lining up with TRBD2. The CDR3 contains 12 residues. Germline CDR1 is SEHNR and CDR2 is FQNEAQ (reference sequence). The CDR3 DNA reads TGTGCCAGCAGCACCTCGGCTAGCGGTCTGCACGTC. This encodes CASSTSASGLHV.

The chain is built from TRBV29-1 and TRBJ1-2; D is unresolved. CDR1 and CDR2 from the germline V gene are SQVTM and ANQGSEA. V gave up 3 bases and J gave up 2 bases, with 13 bases separating them. CDR3 length: 14 amino acids. The CDR3 here is CSVEGSDGNYGYTF. The CDR3, as DNA: TGCAGCGTTGAGGGGTCCGACGGGAACTATGGCTACACCTTC.

This clonotype was recorded once. The chain carries TRBV24-1 and TRBJ2-3, with no clear D. The CDR3 runs to 15 residues. Germline assignment: CDR1 KGHDR and CDR2 SFDVKD. Trimming shortened V by 3 bases and J by 3 bases, and 12 bases separated the two germline ends. CDR3 sequence (DNA): TGTGCCACCAGTGATCCATATCGGTCTACAGATACGCAGTATTTT. The encoded protein is CATSDPYRSTDTQYF.

At least ten counts were recorded for this clonotype. The chain joins TRBV3-1 to TRBJ2-1; 11 bases line up with TRBD1. The length of the CDR3 is 15 residues. The J segment lost 3 bases and the V segment lost 4 bases, leaving 2 bases of the junction unmatched. The germline gives CDR1 LGHDT, CDR2 YNNKEL (reference sequence). The CDR3 protein is CASSLGTGGYNEQFF. The CDR3 nucleotides are TGTGCCAGCAGCCTCGGGACAGGGGGCTACAATGAGCAGTTCTTC.

A note on this clonotype: The junction departs from germline at one end; a sequencing error may be responsible. The rearrangement uses TRBV7-3 and TRBJ2-2, with TRBD1 matching over 12 bases. Germline CDR1 SGHTA, CDR2 FQGTGA. The CDR3 has 17 amino acids. CDR3 coding DNA: TGCGCCAGCAGCCAAGCCCCGGGACAGGGGGCTGCCGGGGAGCTGTTTTTT. Its protein is CASSQAPGQGAAGELFF.

This clonotype was seen once. The CDR3 ends on some other residue instead of the conserved phenylalanine or tryptophan, so this is likely a read error. It is unclear where the CDR3 begins or ends on the DNA, so no DNA is shown, and the CDR3 is as TCRdb lists it. The rearrangement joins TRBV2 to TRBJ2-7; the DNA was not used to check the table's D call, TRBD1. CDR1 is SNHLY, CDR2 FYNNEI, per germline. With termini counted, the CDR3 has 12 amino acids. Here the CDR3 reads CASIPPGYEPYP.

The sample holds one count of this clonotype. The CDR3 nucleotides are TGTGCCAGCAGCGGACTAGCGGGATCGCGGTCCTACGAGCAGTACTTC. Protein: CASSGLAGSRSYEQYF. V usage is TRBV2 and J usage is TRBJ2-7; 12 bases align to TRBD2. The CDR3 totals 16 residues. The junction had 7 bases not matched to a gene; V was cut back by 6 bases and J by 1 base. Germline lookup yields CDR1 SNHLY and CDR2 FYNNEI.